This T cell receptor (beta chain) was documented in a study of T cell responses to AZD1222 COVID-19 vaccine. Study-level background: Pooled samples include second doses given at about 4 or 12 weeks. Whole-study results and caveats: Baseline serostatus was positive in only a handful of AZD1222 recipients. Within unmutated variant regions lay the reported targets of nearly half of spike-specific TCRs.

Generated by immunoSEQ multiplex PCR, the TCRdb table keeps only in-frame clones and is missing some. The sample records 150,000 to 200,000 clones, roughly nine tenths being singletons. Worth noting for this clone: Its matching antigen is unknown.

This CDR3 contains 13 residues. In germline, CDR1 is LNHDA, CDR2 SQIVND (reference sequence). The V and J ends lost 6 bases and 6 bases respectively, with 12 bases between them. J is TRBJ1-5 and V is TRBV19; tentatively, D is TRBD1 (6 bases). This TCR came from an adult in good health. The sample here was peripheral blood, taken on day 0 of AZD1222 vaccination. This CDR3 reads CASSRQVGQPQHF. CDR3 nucleotides: TGTGCCAGTAGCCGACAGGTCGGTCAGCCCCAGCATTTT. The variable domain in full, completed from reference TRBV19 and TRBJ1-5, reads DGGITQSPKYLFRKEGQNVTLSCEQNLNHDAMYWYRQDPGQGLRLIYYSQIVNDFQKGDIAEGYSVSREKKESFPLTVTSAQKNPTAFYLCASSRQVGQPQHFGDGTRLSIL.